This T cell receptor beta chain was found in a study of blood T cell repertoires in COVID-19. Germline lookup yields CDR1 SGHDT and CDR2 YYEEEE. V trimming: 2 bases; J trimming: 5 bases; junction bases outside the gene matches: 2. This CDR3 spans 13 amino acids. The repertoire was sequenced with immunoSEQ multiplex PCR; TCRdb's copy has only in-frame clones and lacks some. Of hundreds of thousands of clones listed, about 85% were seen once; the top ten hold roughly 3.7%. This chain links TRBV5-6 with TRBJ1-2; 8 bases agree with TRBD1. The clonotype originates from a woman under 30 with acute or convalescent COVID-19. The sequenced sample consisted of peripheral blood. The DNA for the CDR3 is TGTGCCAGCAGCTTACAGGGGGAGTATGGCTACACCTTC. It translates to CASSLQGEYGYTF.